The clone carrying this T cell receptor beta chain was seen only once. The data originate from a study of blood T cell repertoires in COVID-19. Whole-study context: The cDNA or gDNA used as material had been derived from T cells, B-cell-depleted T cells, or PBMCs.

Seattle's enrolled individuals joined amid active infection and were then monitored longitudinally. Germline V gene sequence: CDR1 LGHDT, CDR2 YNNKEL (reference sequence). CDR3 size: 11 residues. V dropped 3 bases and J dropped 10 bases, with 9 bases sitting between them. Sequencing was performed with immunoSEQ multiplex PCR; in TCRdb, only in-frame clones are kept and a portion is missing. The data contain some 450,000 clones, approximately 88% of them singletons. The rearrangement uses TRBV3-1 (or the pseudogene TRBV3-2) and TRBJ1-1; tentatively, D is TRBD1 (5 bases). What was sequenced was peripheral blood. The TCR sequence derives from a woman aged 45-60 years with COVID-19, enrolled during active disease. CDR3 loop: CASSQGGGAFF. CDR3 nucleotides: TGTGCCAGCAGCCAGGGGGGGGGAGCTTTCTTT.